Shown below are 31 T cell receptor beta chains from a single sample sequenced in a study of a mutant IDH1 vaccine in newly diagnosed glioma. The sample's time point: baseline, week 1 (first vaccination visit). Described treatment: pre-vaccination baseline after standard-of-care therapy. Produced via immunoSEQ multiplex PCR; TCRdb's table is partial and in-frame only. The repertoire includes tens of thousands of clones, approximately 80% of them detected once, and 1.5% to 2% sits in the top ten. Specimen: PBMCs, collected from a glioma patient treated with radiotherapy, temozolomide or both. These receptors were obtained from a woman aged 40 to 49 with glioma.

This clone was picked up a small number of times. The rearrangement joins TRBV30 to TRBJ2-1, with D tentatively TRBD2 (6 bases). Germline values: CDR1 GTSNPN, CDR2 SVGIG (reference sequence). Trimming removed 8 bases at V and 1 base at J, with 15 bases between. The CDR3 totals 14 residues. CDR3 in DNA: TGTGCCCTCGGCGGGATCATATCCTACAATGAGCAGTTCTTC. It is translated as CALGGIISYNEQFF.

The chain combines TRBV5-1 with TRBJ2-3, with 11 bases lining up with TRBD2. Germline CDR1 SGHRS, CDR2 YFSETQ. The CDR3 is 15 residues long. The J segment lost 6 bases and the V segment lost 0 bases, leaving 3 bases of the junction unmatched. The CDR3 sequence is CASSLELAGADTQYF. The CDR3, as DNA: TGCGCCAGCAGCTTGGAACTAGCGGGGGCTGATACGCAGTATTTT.

This clone turned up a few times. This rearrangement joins TRBV7-2 to TRBJ2-5; 9 bases align to TRBD1. Germline lookup yields CDR1 SGHTA and CDR2 FQGNSA. The ends lost 5 bases at V and 5 bases at J; junction bases unmatched: 9. This CDR3 has 15 residues. Here the CDR3 DNA reads TGTGCCAGCAGCCCAGAGGGACAGGGCGGGGAGACCCAGTACTTC. This codes for CASSPEGQGGETQYF.

The chain couples TRBV4-3 to TRBJ2-3; a possible D gene is TRBD2 (5 bases). Germline V gene lookup returns CDR1 LGHNA and CDR2 YSLEER. V was trimmed by 6 bases and J by 5 bases, leaving 9 bases between them. The CDR3 length is 12 residues. The CDR3 DNA reads as TGCGCCAGCAGGGGCGGAGGAGATACGCAGTATTTT. Amino acids: CASRGGGDTQYF.

There are a few counts of this clone. CDR3 coding DNA: TGTGCCAGCGGGACAGTGAACACCGGGGAGCTGTTTTTT. Protein sequence: CASGTVNTGELFF. The V gene is TRBV19, the J gene TRBJ2-2; 7 nucleotides agree with TRBD1. With V trimmed by 9 bases and J by 1 base, 2 bases remained unmatched. Germline V gives CDR1 LNHDA, CDR2 SQIVND (reference sequence). The CDR3 totals 13 residues.

This clone was picked up a small number of times. This chain uses TRBV25-1 with TRBJ1-1, with D unclear. The V gene's germline CDR1 is MGHDK and CDR2 SYGVNS. This CDR3 region has 13 residues. Trimming cost V 0 bases and J 2 bases, with 4 bases left between them. The chain's CDR3 is CASSEYKNTEAFF. Here the CDR3 DNA reads TGTGCCAGCAGTGAATACAAAAACACTGAAGCTTTCTTT.

This clone has just one count. The CDR3 is CASSQGMGEAFF. CDR3 nucleotides: TGTGCCAGTAGTCAGGGGATGGGTGAAGCTTTCTTT. The rearrangement joins TRBV19 to TRBJ1-1; TRBD1 might be the D (6 bases). Trimming cost V 5 bases and J 7 bases, with 11 bases left between them. Germline CDR1 and CDR2: LNHDA and SQIVND (reference sequence). The CDR3 runs 12 residues.

This clone occurred once. The J gene is TRBJ1-1, the V gene TRBV7-9; no firm D call. Trimming removed 2 bases from V and 4 bases from J, with 11 bases in between. The CDR3 length is 14 residues. CDR1 and CDR2 from the germline V gene are SEHNR and FQNEAQ (reference sequence). CDR3 region: CASSLSEWGTEAFF. DNA for the CDR3: TGTGCCAGCAGCTTATCCGAATGGGGCACTGAAGCTTTCTTT.

The chain is built from TRBV19 and TRBJ1-1, with D unresolved. Between the trimmed V and J ends, which lost 6 bases and 4 bases, there was a span of 15 bases. In germline, CDR1 is LNHDA, CDR2 SQIVND (reference sequence). The CDR3 spans 14 residues. CDR3 sequence reads: CASRDVTVGTEAFF. CDR3 in DNA: TGTGCCAGTAGAGACGTTACGGTCGGCACTGAAGCTTTCTTT. The full variable domain, its missing parts supplied by reference TRBV19 and TRBJ1-1, is DGGITQSPKYLFRKEGQNVTLSCEQNLNHDAMYWYRQDPGQGLRLIYYSQIVNDFQKGDIAEGYSVSREKKESFPLTVTSAQKNPTAFYLCASRDVTVGTEAFFGQGTRLTVV.

V gene TRBV11-2 combines with J gene TRBJ2-3; tentatively, D is TRBD1 or TRBD2 (6 bases each). V was cut by 1 base and J by 2 bases, with 10 bases left in between. The CDR3 has 15 residues. Germline CDR1 is SGHAT and CDR2 is FQNNGV. The CDR3, as DNA: TGTGCCAGCAGCTTAGGAGGGGGGAACACAGATACGCAGTATTTT. This encodes CASSLGGGNTDTQYF.

The rearrangement uses TRBV2 and TRBJ1-4; D possibly corresponds to TRBD1 (5 bases). Germline CDR1 SNHLY, CDR2 FYNNEI. V was clipped by 6 bases and J by 3 bases, with 11 bases between them. The CDR3 loop spans 14 amino acids. The CDR3 DNA reads TGTGCCAGCAGGCAGGGCTCGGCTAATGAAAAACTGTTTTTT. This gives the protein CASRQGSANEKLFF. Full variable domain (remainder filled in from reference TRBV2 and TRBJ1-4): EPEVTQTPSHQVTQMGQEVILRCVPISNHLYFYWYRQILGQKVEFLVSFYNNEISEKSEIFDDQFSVERPDGSNFTLKIRSTKLEDSAMYFCASRQGSANEKLFFGSGTQLSVL.

This clone has a single count. This rearrangement joins TRBV11-2 to TRBJ2-4, with D possibly matching TRBD2 (5 bases). The CDR3 runs 12 residues. Trimming shortened V by 5 bases and J by 6 bases, and 8 bases separated the two germline ends. CDR1 is SGHAT, CDR2 FQNNGV, per germline. In nucleotides, the CDR3 is TGTGCCAGCAGCGAGAGCGGAAACATTCAGTACTTC. Its translation: CASSESGNIQYF.

In this sample, this clone turned up once. The chain has TRBV27 and TRBJ2-7; TRBD2 matches 7 bases. The CDR3 is made up of 13 amino acids. Germline CDR1 and CDR2: MNHEY and SMNVEV (reference sequence). Germline trimming cut 5 bases from V and 6 bases from J; bases unmatched to any gene: 7. CDR3 in amino acids: CASSVGERGEQYF. The CDR3 bases are TGTGCCAGCAGTGTCGGGGAGCGGGGCGAGCAGTACTTC.

CDR3 residues: CASSVGVAGGLQELFF. CDR3 sequence (DNA): TGTGCCAGCAGCGTAGGGGTAGCGGGGGGGCTTCAGGAGCTGTTTTTT. The chain carries TRBV9 and TRBJ2-2; 11 nucleotides match TRBD2. The CDR3 length is 16 residues. The V gene's germline CDR1 is SGDLS and CDR2 YYNGEE. V trimming: 0 bases; J trimming: 10 bases; junction bases outside the gene matches: 8.

This clone was seen only once. The rearrangement links TRBV5-4 to TRBJ1-2; 8 positions match TRBD1. This CDR3 contains 14 residues. Trimming at V came to 4 bases and at J to 0 bases, leaving 2 bases not matched to a gene. Per germline, CDR1 SGHNT and CDR2 YYREEE (reference sequence). The CDR3 sequence: CASSQDRANYGYTF. DNA for the CDR3: TGTGCCAGCAGCCAGGACAGGGCTAACTATGGCTACACCTTC.

This clone was seen only once. The V and J genes are TRBV4-1 and TRBJ2-5, with D unclear. Trimming took off 0 bases at V and 7 bases at J, with 12 bases between the two ends. The CDR3 loop spans 14 amino acids. Germline assignment: CDR1 MGHRA and CDR2 YSYEKL. The CDR3 reads CASSQEDWSGTQYF. The CDR3 DNA reads TGCGCCAGCAGCCAAGAAGACTGGAGTGGGACCCAGTACTTC.

The rearrangement uses TRBV25-1 and TRBJ1-2; 7 positions match TRBD1. The CDR3 sequence is 13 residues long. J gave up 4 bases and V 4 bases, and 3 bases lay outside the gene matches. CDR1 and CDR2 (germline): MGHDK, SYGVNS. The CDR3 sequence: CASSGGQLYGYTF. The CDR3, as DNA: TGTGCCAGCAGTGGGGGACAGCTCTATGGCTACACCTTC.

The gene calls are TRBV2 and TRBJ2-7; D might be TRBD1 (6 bases). Germline assignment: CDR1 SNHLY and CDR2 FYNNEI. The V gene lost 6 bases and the J gene lost 0 bases, with 6 bases spanning the gap. CDR3 length: 12 residues. Written as DNA, the CDR3 is TGTGCCAGCAGGGACAGCTCCTACGAGCAGTACTTC. Its translation is CASRDSSYEQYF.

The rearrangement joins TRBV10-3 to TRBJ2-7; D is ambiguous. The CDR3 contains 14 residues. Trimming pared 2 bases from V and 7 bases from J, leaving 15 bases between. Germline V gene sequence: CDR1 ENHRY, CDR2 SYGVKD. The CDR3 protein is CAISEKGPTGEQYF. For the CDR3, the DNA is TGTGCCATCAGTGAGAAGGGCCCTACGGGTGAGCAGTACTTC.

V gene TRBV30 combines with J gene TRBJ2-4; 7 nucleotides align to TRBD2. CDR1 and CDR2 (germline): GTSNPN, SVGIG (reference sequence). J gave up 1 base and V 2 bases, and 5 bases lay outside the gene matches. The CDR3 extends over 15 amino acids. The CDR3 protein is CAWSLGEGAKNIQYF. CDR3 bases: TGTGCCTGGAGTTTGGGGGAGGGGGCCAAAAACATTCAGTACTTC.

By share of the sample, this clone is medium-sized. J is TRBJ2-7 and V is TRBV25-1, with 7 bases that match TRBD1. The V and J ends lost 6 bases and 5 bases, in that order; junction bases with no gene match: 13. This CDR3 spans 15 amino acids. Per the germline V gene, CDR1 is MGHDK and CDR2 is SYGVNS. CDR3 nucleotides: TGTGCCAGCAGCTCCGCCAACAGGGGATCCCACGAGCAGTACTTC. This gives the protein CASSSANRGSHEQYF.

This rearrangement joins TRBV7-8 to TRBJ1-5, with 9 bases fitting TRBD1. This CDR3 is 15 amino acids long. The J segment lost 8 bases and the V segment lost 4 bases, leaving 9 bases of the junction unmatched. Germline V lookup: CDR1 SGHVS, CDR2 FQNEAQ. The CDR3 spells CASSSRDRVLEPQHF. CDR3 sequence (DNA): TGTGCCAGCAGCTCCCGGGACAGGGTATTGGAGCCCCAGCATTTT.

The CDR3 DNA reads TGTGCCAGTAGTATGGTGAATCGTGAAGCTTTCTTT. Residues: CASSMVNREAFF. The chain couples TRBV19 to TRBJ1-1; D is uncertain. The CDR3 loop spans 12 amino acids. Per germline, CDR1 LNHDA and CDR2 SQIVND (reference sequence). The V and J ends lost 3 bases and 7 bases respectively, with 9 bases between them.

The chain links TRBV18 to TRBJ2-7; 7 nucleotides agree with TRBD1. The V gene's germline CDR1 is KGHSH and CDR2 LQKENI. The CDR3 spans 15 residues. V lost 3 bases to trimming and J lost 4 bases; unmatched junction nucleotides: 9. The CDR3 DNA follows: TGTGCCAGCTCACCTCGACAGGGAAAGTTTTACGAGCAGTACTTC. Its protein product is CASSPRQGKFYEQYF. Based on the CDR3 plus reference TRBV18 and TRBJ2-7, the full variable domain is NAGVMQNPRHLVRRRGQEARLRCSPMKGHSHVYWYRQLPEEGLKFMVYLQKENIIDESGMPKERFSAEFPKEGPSILRIQQVVRGDSAAYFCASSPRQGKFYEQYFGPGTRLTVT.

The chain links TRBV5-4 to TRBJ2-2; the match to TRBD2 covers 8 bases. The CDR3 has 16 amino acids. CDR1 is SGHNT, CDR2 YYREEE, per germline (reference sequence). With V trimmed by 0 bases and J by 3 bases, 4 bases remained unmatched. In DNA form, the CDR3 reads TGTGCCAGCAGCTTGGGAGCGGGAGTGTACACCGGGGAGCTGTTTTTT. Its protein product is CASSLGAGVYTGELFF.

This clone was detected only a few times. The CDR3 sequence: CAWSVLNTEAFF. In DNA, the CDR3 is TGTGCCTGGAGTGTCTTGAACACTGAAGCTTTCTTT. This rearrangement joins TRBV30 to TRBJ1-1; D not certain. This CDR3 comprises 12 residues. Trimming removed 0 bases from V and 0 bases from J, with 2 bases in between. The germline V gene encodes CDR1 GTSNPN and CDR2 SVGIG (reference sequence).

The chain carries TRBV7-8 and TRBJ1-4; possible D gene TRBD1, 5 bases. This CDR3 comprises 15 residues. The V and J ends lost 5 bases and 5 bases respectively, with 15 bases between them. Germline V gene lookup returns CDR1 SGHVS and CDR2 FQNEAQ. Here the CDR3 reads CASSPDGTWNEKLFF. In DNA form, the CDR3 reads TGTGCCAGCAGCCCTGACGGGACTTGGAATGAAAAACTGTTTTTT.

J is TRBJ2-7 and V is TRBV9, with D perhaps matching TRBD1 (6 bases). This CDR3 has 13 residues. V shed 0 bases and J shed 5 bases, with 9 bases lying between them. CDR1 is SGDLS, CDR2 YYNGEE, per germline. The CDR3 coding sequence is TGTGCCAGCAGCGTAGGACAGGACCACGAGCAGTACTTC. Translated, it gives CASSVGQDHEQYF.

V and J are TRBV27 and TRBJ2-3; D ambiguous. V lost 2 bases and J 3 bases, leaving 12 bases between the germline ends. The CDR3 runs 15 residues. CDR1 is MNHEY and CDR2 is SMNVEV in the germline V gene (reference sequence). CDR3 DNA sequence: TGTGCCAGCAGTTTAAAGTCAACACTAACAGATACGCAGTATTTT. Translation: CASSLKSTLTDTQYF.

The V and J genes are TRBV19 and TRBJ2-2; tentative D call: TRBD1 (6 bases). V was trimmed by 6 bases and J by 7 bases, leaving 21 bases between them. The CDR3 has 16 residues. CDR1 and CDR2 (germline): LNHDA, SQIVND (reference sequence). The CDR3: CASSNYRDIRFGELFF. The CDR3 nucleotides are TGTGCCAGTAGCAATTACCGGGACATTCGCTTCGGGGAGCTGTTTTTT.

The V gene is TRBV5-6, the J gene TRBJ2-7; 10 bases agree with TRBD2. This CDR3 contains 14 residues. V lost 3 bases, J lost 4 bases, and 4 bases stayed unmatched. Germline V CDR1 and CDR2: SGHDT, YYEEEE. The CDR3 nucleotides read TGTGCCAGCAGCTGGCGGACTAGCGGTTACGAGCAGTACTTC. Translating it yields CASSWRTSGYEQYF.